Listed below are T cell receptor beta chains from one sample, sequenced in a study of human T cells and chemical hapten exposure. Using its own MiXCR run on the RACE reads, TCRdb lists one record per CDR3 protein. The table includes roughly 130,000 distinct CDR3 sequences, over 9% detected once. The sequences come from whole blood, collected in connection with sensitization to the hapten diphenylcyclopropenone (DPC). Source of these receptors: a woman between 50 and 59 years old with alopecia areata. Some clones in this sample may be carry-over from other donors' samples. Each CDR3 is given without its conserved first and last residue. The order of the fields is V gene, J gene, CDR3 protein.

TRBV6-5	TRBJ1-5	ASSLRGSGNQPQH
TRBV27	TRBJ1-5	ASSPGQGVGQPQH
TRBV7-6	TRBJ1-6	ASSFGTGGGSPLH
TRBV2	TRBJ1-1	ASSAELVGLNTEAF
TRBV7-2	TRBJ1-6	ASSLGGSSYNSPLH
TRBV6-2/TRBV6-3	TRBJ2-6	ASSYFRGAVRLSGANVLT
TRBV18	TRBJ2-5	ASSPRVRQETQY
TRBV3-1	TRBJ1-2	ASSQDFGRANYGYT
TRBV7-6	TRBJ2-7	ASSLGSAYEQY
TRBV28	TRBJ1-5	ASSLDRGGQPQH
TRBV2	TRBJ2-7	ARKVQGAPLTSGSEQY
TRBV6-5	TRBJ2-1	ASSSLAGGKNEQF
TRBV6-6	TRBJ2-7	ASSYSREDEQY
TRBV9	TRBJ2-3	ASSSRTDPTHTQY
TRBV10-3	TRBJ2-6	ATQGVSSGANVLT
TRBV7-2	TRBJ2-7	ASSPSMEQN
TRBV3-1	TRBJ2-1	ASGWDQGYNEQF
TRBV6-4	TRBJ2-3	ASSAGTSGTDTQY
TRBV14	TRBJ2-3	ASSQTGGSDTQY
TRBV18	TRBJ1-1	ASSSRERNTEAF
TRBV2	TRBJ2-1	ASEERFDNEQF
TRBV6-5	TRBJ2-4	ASIHGQGNKGESIQY
TRBV28	TRBJ2-5	ASSLVTDETQY
TRBV6-1	TRBJ1-5	ASSLTSNQPQH
TRBV9	TRBJ2-5	ASSTGQEQETQY
TRBV6-6	TRBJ2-3	ASSGLSRLAGGPITDTQY
TRBV28	TRBJ2-7	ASSLGDPYEQY
TRBV2	TRBJ2-5	AKDRETQY
TRBV12-3/TRBV12-4	TRBJ2-3	ASSFGVSTDTQY
TRBV11-2	TRBJ1-1	ASSQGLSGEAF
TRBV11-2	TRBJ2-1	ASSLEPGNEQF
TRBV7-9	TRBJ2-2	ASSTTELF
TRBV10-3	TRBJ2-3	AISEGTDTQY
TRBV29-1	TRBJ1-1	SADQGGMNTEAF
TRBV12-3/TRBV12-4	TRBJ1-6	ASSEGGVTNSPLH
TRBV20-1	TRBJ2-7	SANQGVYEQY
TRBV6-2/TRBV6-3	TRBJ2-3	ASSYRDRGADTQY
TRBV3-1	TRBJ2-3	ASSQDPLAGLHTDTQY
TRBV15	TRBJ2-3	ATSRVSGLAGEDTQY
TRBV28	TRBJ2-1	ASSRGSGGPGPAF
TRBV2	TRBJ2-5	ASNVRGGALPQY
TRBV7-2	TRBJ2-5	ASSLGLGGEETQY
TRBV29-1	TRBJ2-1	SGLAGGRGEQF
TRBV24-1	TRBJ1-1	ATSDPNRGGAEAF
TRBV10-1	TRBJ2-1	ASSDGFSYNEQF
TRBV29-1	TRBJ2-6	SVPDRGPGGANVLT
TRBV7-8	TRBJ2-1	ASSPRARPSRSSYNEQF
TRBV7-6	TRBJ1-2	ASSLDGQGNYGYT
TRBV20-1	TRBJ2-3	SANPAGGPDTQY
TRBV18	TRBJ1-1	ASSEPGQGVNTEAF
TRBV29-1	TRBJ2-3	SATTGGPDTQY
TRBV13	TRBJ2-7	ASRGPGLLGSEQY
TRBV20-1	TRBJ2-5	SAGPEETQY
TRBV14	TRBJ2-1	ASSFTSGSYNEQF
TRBV6-1	TRBJ2-2	ASRRTSGGIGELF
TRBV30	TRBJ1-2	AWLPPGTRESYGYT
TRBV7-2	TRBJ1-3	ASSLKLDHWGNTIY